Shown below are 32 T cell receptor beta chains from a single sample sequenced in a study of cytomegalovirus exposure and HLA in healthy donors. Generated by immunoSEQ multiplex PCR, the TCRdb table keeps only in-frame clones and is missing some. The sample lists some 110,000 clones, about 82% occurring once. Sequenced material: PBMCs. The receptor set was obtained from a man between 18 and 29 years old in good health and CMV-seronegative.

The genes are TRBV11-2 and TRBJ1-3; D is perhaps TRBD1 (5 bases). Trimming removed 5 bases at V and 0 bases at J, with 11 bases between. Germline-derived CDR1 and CDR2 are SGHAT and FQNNGV. This CDR3 is 15 amino acids long. The chain's CDR3 is CASSPRGLSGNTIYF. As DNA, the CDR3 is TGTGCCAGCAGCCCTAGGGGACTCTCTGGAAACACCATATATTTT.

This clone was observed a few times. The chain is built from TRBV27 and TRBJ1-1; 11 bases map to TRBD1. There are 20 residues in the CDR3. Trimming cost V 1 base and J 4 bases; bases outside gene matches: 17. Germline V gene lookup returns CDR1 MNHEY and CDR2 SMNVEV (reference sequence). CDR3 amino acids: CASSLFSRSGQGAEGTEAFF. For the CDR3, the DNA is TGTGCCAGCAGTTTATTCTCGCGCTCTGGACAGGGGGCCGAGGGCACTGAAGCTTTCTTT.

This chain uses TRBV30 with TRBJ1-6; unclear D gene. The ends were cut back, 4 bases at V and 10 bases at J, with 14 bases in the middle. From germline, CDR1 is GTSNPN and CDR2 SVGIG (reference sequence). CDR3 size: 13 residues. This CDR3 is CAWKLTMESPLHF. DNA for the CDR3: TGTGCCTGGAAACTCACTATGGAGTCACCCCTCCACTTT.

J is TRBJ2-3 and V is TRBV18; tentative D call: TRBD2 (5 bases). The germline V gene encodes CDR1 KGHSH and CDR2 LQKENI. V was clipped by 9 bases and J by 5 bases, with 12 bases between them. This CDR3 has 12 residues. The CDR3 reads CASTGLGDTQYF. In DNA, the CDR3 is TGTGCCAGTACCGGACTGGGAGATACGCAGTATTTT.

The genes are TRBV2 and TRBJ2-4; 8 nucleotides line up with TRBD1. Trimming took 8 bases from V and 0 from J; bases not matched to a gene: 6. CDR3 length: 15 residues. Germline CDR1 SNHLY, CDR2 FYNNEI. CDR3 sequence: CASGQGTLAKNIQYF. CDR3 sequence (DNA): TGTGCCAGCGGACAGGGTACTTTAGCCAAAAACATTCAGTACTTC.

V is TRBV2 and J is TRBJ2-1; TRBD2 is a possible D gene (5 bases). Germline loops: CDR1 SNHLY, CDR2 FYNNEI. The V and J ends lost 2 bases and 1 base respectively, with 12 bases between them. CDR3 length: 16 amino acids. In DNA, the CDR3 is TGTGCCAGCAGTGAAATCCAGGAGCGGTCCTACAATGAGCAGTTCTTC. This encodes CASSEIQERSYNEQFF.

The V gene is TRBV30, the J gene TRBJ1-4; 10 bases map to TRBD1. The CDR3 contains 13 residues. V lost 6 bases, J lost 8 bases, and 6 bases stayed unmatched. Per the germline V gene, CDR1 is GTSNPN and CDR2 is SVGIG (reference sequence). The DNA of the CDR3 is TGTGCCTGTAAGGGACAGGGGTTGGAAAAACTGTTTTTT. This gives the protein CACKGQGLEKLFF.

This clone came up a few times. V gene TRBV7-2 combines with J gene TRBJ2-7, with 8 bases aligning to TRBD1. Per the germline V gene, CDR1 is SGHTA and CDR2 is FQGNSA. The CDR3 loop spans 15 amino acids. The junction had 11 bases not matched to a gene; V was cut back by 5 bases and J by 5 bases. In DNA form, the CDR3 reads TGTGCCAGCAGCCTTGGACAGGGAATCATCAACGAGCAGTACTTC. The encoded protein is CASSLGQGIINEQYF. Combining the CDR3 with reference TRBV7-2 and TRBJ2-7 gives the whole variable domain GAGVSQSPSNKVTEKGKDVELRCDPISGHTALYWYRQSLGQGLEFLIYFQGNSAPDKSGLPSDRFSAERTGGSVSTLTIQRTQQEDSAVYLCASSLGQGIINEQYFGPGTRLTVT.

V is TRBV5-1 and J is TRBJ1-1; TRBD1 matches 7 bases. V lost 3 bases, J lost 8 bases, and 19 bases stayed unmatched. The CDR3 runs to 17 residues. Looked up from germline, CDR1 is SGHRS and CDR2 is YFSETQ. The CDR3 bases are TGCGCCAGCAGCTGGGACCCTGGATTCCGACAGGGCGGAGAAGCTTTCTTT. The encoded protein is CASSWDPGFRQGGEAFF. Drawing the rest from reference TRBV5-1 and TRBJ1-1, the complete variable domain is KAGVTQTPRYLIKTRGQQVTLSCSPISGHRSVSWYQQTPGQGLQFLFEYFSETQRNKGNFPGRFSGRQFSNSRSEMNVSTLELGDSALYLCASSWDPGFRQGGEAFFGQGTRLTVV.

The chain joins TRBV30 to TRBJ1-4; tentative D call: TRBD1 (5 bases). Germline loops: CDR1 GTSNPN, CDR2 SVGIG (reference sequence). This CDR3 comprises 15 residues. V lost 1 base to trimming and J lost 5 bases, with 14 bases between them. The CDR3 protein is CAWSGGEILNEKLFF. As DNA, the CDR3 is TGTGCCTGGAGTGGGGGGGAGATCCTGAATGAAAAACTGTTTTTT. Supplemented by reference TRBV30 and TRBJ1-4, the full variable domain reads SQTIHQWPATLVQPVGSPLSLECTVEGTSNPNLYWYRQAAGRGLQLLFYSVGIGQISSEVPQNLSASRPQDRQFILSSKKLLLSDSGFYLCAWSGGEILNEKLFFGSGTQLSVL.

The rearrangement links TRBV6-1 to TRBJ2-3; D is possibly TRBD1 (5 bases). The CDR3 spans 12 residues. V shed 6 bases and J shed 8 bases, with 12 bases lying between them. CDR1 and CDR2 from the germline V gene are MNHNS and SASEGT. The CDR3 sequence is CASRAGSGTQYF. The CDR3, as DNA: TGTGCCAGCAGAGCAGGGTCAGGTACGCAGTATTTT.

The chain employs TRBV6-5 and TRBJ1-6; TRBD1 aligns across 8 bases. The length of the CDR3 is 14 residues. The V gene's germline CDR1 is MNHEY and CDR2 SVGAGI. Trimming removed 5 bases from V and 5 bases from J; junction bases left unmatched: 2. CDR3 bases: TGTGCCAGCAGTCCGACAGGGGATAATTCACCCCTCCACTTT. Translation: CASSPTGDNSPLHF.

The chain carries TRBV15 and TRBJ1-2; D perhaps matches TRBD1 (6 bases). Trimming stripped 5 bases from V and 1 base from J, with 11 bases between. CDR1 is LNHNV and CDR2 is YYDKDF in the germline V gene (reference sequence). The length of the CDR3 is 14 residues. CDR3 DNA sequence: TGTGCCACCAGCGGCCGACAGGATAACTATGGCTACACCTTC. Protein product: CATSGRQDNYGYTF.

The V call is TRBV11-3, the J call TRBJ2-2; possible D gene TRBD2, 5 bases. Trimming took 5 bases from V and 6 from J, leaving 25 bases between them. Per germline, CDR1 SGHNT and CDR2 YENEEA. CDR3 length: 18 amino acids. The CDR3 loop reads CASSPRGQPIDSAGELFF. CDR3 sequence (DNA): TGTGCCAGCAGCCCTAGAGGGCAGCCCATTGACTCAGCCGGGGAGCTGTTTTTT. Supplemented by reference TRBV11-3 and TRBJ2-2, the full variable domain reads EAGVVQSPRYKIIEKKQPVAFWCNPISGHNTLYWYLQNLGQGPELLIRYENEEAVDDSQLPKDRFSAERLKGVDSTLKIQPAELGDSAVYLCASSPRGQPIDSAGELFFGEGSRLTVL.

This clone was picked up many times. The chain joins TRBV2 to TRBJ1-2; D is undetermined. CDR3 size: 13 residues. Germline V gene data show CDR1 as SNHLY and CDR2 as FYNNEI. V dropped 3 bases and J dropped 4 bases, with 9 bases sitting between them. In DNA form, the CDR3 reads TGTGCCAGCAGTGACGGATGGGCCTATGGCTACACCTTC. Protein: CASSDGWAYGYTF.

This chain connects TRBV6-1 to TRBJ2-7; TRBD2 matches 10 bases. The CDR3 is 15 residues long. The junction had 7 bases not matched to a gene; V was cut back by 4 bases and J by 4 bases. Germline V CDR1 and CDR2: MNHNS, SASEGT. CDR3 residues: CASSAASGSIYEQYF. For the CDR3, the DNA is TGTGCCAGCAGTGCGGCTAGCGGGAGTATTTACGAGCAGTACTTC.

The rearrangement links TRBV5-1 to TRBJ2-7; 7 bases match TRBD1. Germline CDR1 is SGHRS and CDR2 is YFSETQ. The CDR3 contains 13 residues. The V gene end was trimmed by 5 bases and the J gene end by 4 bases; junction bases not matched to a gene: 6. The CDR3 nucleotides are TGCGCCAGCAGTCACGACAGGGCATACGAGCAGTACTTC. It codes for CASSHDRAYEQYF.

The chain employs TRBV7-8 and TRBJ2-7; D is unresolved. Germline CDR1 reads SGHVS; CDR2 reads FQNEAQ. This CDR3 is 12 amino acids long. Trimming left V 4 bases short and J 0 bases short, with 4 bases between. Written as DNA, the CDR3 is TGTGCCAGCAGCTCTCGCTCCTACGAGCAGTACTTC. It specifies CASSSRSYEQYF.

J is TRBJ1-3 and V is TRBV6-5; 7 bases are shared with TRBD1. Germline assignment: CDR1 MNHEY and CDR2 SVGAGI. The V segment lost 7 bases and the J segment 4 bases; nucleotides outside the gene matches: 4. The CDR3 contains 13 residues. This CDR3 is CASKQGLGNTIYF. As DNA, the CDR3 is TGTGCCAGCAAACAGGGGTTAGGAAACACCATATATTTT.

This chain connects TRBV6-1 to TRBJ2-3; 7 nucleotides align to TRBD1. The CDR3 runs 15 residues. V gave up 10 bases and J gave up 3 bases; unmatched junction bases: 13. Germline values: CDR1 MNHNS, CDR2 SASEGT. This chain's CDR3 is CAMRLNGQVTDTQYF. As DNA, the CDR3 is TGTGCCATGAGGCTAAACGGACAGGTGACAGATACGCAGTATTTT.

The CDR3 is CASSFVGQGTDTQYF. DNA for the CDR3: TGTGCCAGCAGCTTTGTGGGACAGGGCACAGATACGCAGTATTTT. This rearrangement joins TRBV5-6 to TRBJ2-3; 8 bases are shared with TRBD1. The CDR3 is 15 amino acids. V lost 2 bases and J lost 1; bases outside the gene matches: 3. CDR1 is SGHDT and CDR2 is YYEEEE in the germline V gene.

This clone showed up just once. V usage is TRBV5-1 and J usage is TRBJ2-3, with 7 bases fitting TRBD1. V was pared by 1 base and J by 3 bases, with 8 bases of the junction left unmatched. Per the germline V gene, CDR1 is SGHRS and CDR2 is YFSETQ. The CDR3 runs to 16 residues. CDR3 coding DNA: TGCGCCAGCAGCTTGAACCAGGGGGTTGTAACAGATACGCAGTATTTT. It translates to CASSLNQGVVTDTQYF.

This clone was picked up one time. The chain joins TRBV6-5 to TRBJ2-3; possibly TRBD1 for D (5 bases). CDR1 is MNHEY and CDR2 is SVGAGI in the germline V gene. This CDR3 is built from 14 residues. Trimming shortened V by 2 bases and J by 2 bases, and 8 bases separated the two germline ends. The CDR3 spells CASSYPGHTDTQYF. The CDR3 DNA reads as TGTGCCAGCAGTTACCCAGGGCACACAGATACGCAGTATTTT.

This clone was recorded only once. The V gene is TRBV11-1, the J gene TRBJ2-3, with D maybe TRBD2 (6 bases). CDR1 SGHAT and CDR2 FQDESV come from the germline V gene (reference sequence). The CDR3 extends over 14 amino acids. Trimming pared 7 bases from V and 2 bases from J, leaving 13 bases between. CDR3 residues: CASNPGGATDTQYF. The DNA for the CDR3 is TGTGCCAGCAACCCTGGCGGGGCCACAGATACGCAGTATTTT.

The V and J genes are TRBV7-6 and TRBJ2-1; TRBD2 agrees at 12 bases. The CDR3 loop spans 16 amino acids. Germline V CDR1 and CDR2: SGHVS, FNYEAQ. V lost 9 bases, J lost 0 bases, and 6 bases stayed unmatched. In DNA, the CDR3 is TGTGCCAGTAGGACTAGCGGGGAGAGCTCCTACAATGAGCAGTTCTTC. This encodes CASRTSGESSYNEQFF.

The CDR3 region is CASSSGFPGLAAYNEQFF. In DNA, the CDR3 is TGTGCCAGCAGTTCTGGGTTTCCGGGACTAGCGGCCTACAATGAGCAGTTCTTC. The chain combines TRBV27 with TRBJ2-1; 11 bases map to TRBD2. V lost 4 bases to trimming and J lost 2 bases; unmatched junction nucleotides: 10. From germline, CDR1 is MNHEY and CDR2 SMNVEV (reference sequence). This CDR3 is 18 amino acids long.

This chain's CDR3 is CASSLVGQGAFRNEQFF. The CDR3 coding sequence is TGTGCCAGCAGCTTAGTGGGACAGGGGGCGTTTCGAAATGAGCAGTTCTTC. The chain has TRBV7-9 and TRBJ2-1; 12 bases map to TRBD1. V shed 1 base and J 7 bases; nucleotides not matched to a gene: 8. CDR1 is SEHNR, CDR2 FQNEAQ, per germline (reference sequence). The length of the CDR3 is 17 residues.

This clone turned up a few times. The chain uses TRBV7-9 and TRBJ2-5; possible D gene TRBD2, 5 bases. Germline V gives CDR1 SEHNR, CDR2 FQNEAQ (reference sequence). CDR3 length: 13 amino acids. Deletions cut 1 base from V and 14 bases from J, with 17 bases between. Here the CDR3 reads CASSLGRAGVTYF. The CDR3 DNA is TGTGCCAGCAGCTTAGGGAGAGCCGGGGTAACTTACTTC.

The chain is built from TRBV7-8 and TRBJ1-2; the D is unclear. Trimming removed 5 bases from V and 4 bases from J, with 8 bases in between. Germline CDR1 is SGHVS and CDR2 is FQNEAQ. The CDR3 runs to 12 residues. In nucleotides, the CDR3 is TGTGCCAGCAGCCTACAGAGCTATGGCTACACCTTC. Its translation is CASSLQSYGYTF.

The chain uses TRBV9 and TRBJ2-7, with TRBD2 matching 7 bases. Germline V gene sequence: CDR1 SGDLS, CDR2 YYNGEE. This CDR3 is built from 14 residues. V shed 4 bases, J shed 3 bases, and the junction held 7 bases outside the gene matches. CDR3 loop: CASSQDRGGYEQYF. The CDR3 coding sequence is TGTGCCAGCAGCCAGGACCGCGGGGGCTACGAGCAGTACTTC. The full variable domain, completed using reference TRBV9 and TRBJ2-7, is DSGVTQTPKHLITATGQRVTLRCSPRSGDLSVYWYQQSLDQGLQFLIQYYNGEERAKGNILERFSAQQFPDLHSELNLSSLELGDSALYFCASSQDRGGYEQYFGPGTRLTVT.

This clone was seen a single time. The chain is built from TRBV5-1 and TRBJ2-1; no reliable D call. The germline CDR1 and CDR2 sequences are SGHRS and YFSETQ. The ends were cut back, 4 bases at V and 8 bases at J, with 16 bases in the middle. CDR3 size: 14 residues. The CDR3 nucleotides are TGCGCCAGCAGCGCCGAGGTGAGGCTAGATGAGCAGTTCTTC. Translation gives CASSAEVRLDEQFF.

J is TRBJ2-1 and V is TRBV28; the match to TRBD2 covers 8 bases. The CDR3 is made up of 17 amino acids. The V and J ends lost 4 bases and 4 bases, in that order; junction bases with no gene match: 12. Per the germline V gene, CDR1 is MDHEN and CDR2 is SYDVKM. The DNA for the CDR3 is TGTGCCAGCAGTTCCTCGGGGGGGACTAGAGAGTACAATGAGCAGTTCTTC. Encoded protein: CASSSSGGTREYNEQFF.